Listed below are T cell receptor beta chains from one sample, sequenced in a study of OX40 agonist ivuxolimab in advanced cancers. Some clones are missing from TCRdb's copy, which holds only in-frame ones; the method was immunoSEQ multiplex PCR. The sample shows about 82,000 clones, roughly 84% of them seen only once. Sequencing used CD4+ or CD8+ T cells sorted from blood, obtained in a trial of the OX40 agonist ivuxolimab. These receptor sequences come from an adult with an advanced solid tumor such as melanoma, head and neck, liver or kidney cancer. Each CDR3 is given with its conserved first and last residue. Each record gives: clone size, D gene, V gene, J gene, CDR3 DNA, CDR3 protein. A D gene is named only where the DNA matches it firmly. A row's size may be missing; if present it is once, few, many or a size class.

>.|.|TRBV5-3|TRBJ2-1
TGTGCCAGAAGCTGCAGACTGGCGTTCTCCTCTTGCTACAATGAGCAGTTCTTC
CARSCRLAFSSCYNEQFF
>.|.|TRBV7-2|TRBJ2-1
TGTGCCAGCAGCTTAGTTACCAACGAGCAGTTCTTC
CASSLVTNEQFF
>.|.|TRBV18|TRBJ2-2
TGTGCCAGCTCACCAATAGGAGGGTCAAACACCGGGGAGCTGTTTTTT
CASSPIGGSNTGELFF
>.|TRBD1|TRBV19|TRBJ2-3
TGTGCCAGTAGTATTCGACAGGGGAGAAGCACAGATACGCAGTATTTT
CASSIRQGRSTDTQYF
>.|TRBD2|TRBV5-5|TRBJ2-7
TGTGCCAGCAGCTTGGGCGGGACTAGCCAGTACGAGCAGTACTTC
CASSLGGTSQYEQYF
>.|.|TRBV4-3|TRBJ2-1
TGCGCCAGCAGCCAAGATTGGACAGATTCCTACAATGAGCAGTTCTTC
CASSQDWTDSYNEQFF
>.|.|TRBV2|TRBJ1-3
TGTGCCAGCAGTCCCCAGATTCCCAGGATGATCTCCTCTGGAAACACCATATATTTT
CASSPQIPRMISSGNTIYF
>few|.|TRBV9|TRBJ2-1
TGTGCCACCCGACCTGTTAGTCGCAATGAGCAGTTCTTC
CATRPVSRNEQFF
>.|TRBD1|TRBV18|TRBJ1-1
TGTGCCAGCTCACTACAGGGGATGAACACTGAAGCTTTCTTT
CASSLQGMNTEAFF
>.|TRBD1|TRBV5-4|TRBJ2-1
TGTGCCAGCAGCCCCCCCGACAGGGCGGGCAATGAGCAGTTCTTC
CASSPPDRAGNEQFF
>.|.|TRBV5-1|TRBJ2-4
TGCGCCAGCAGCTTTGGCCCAAGGGGCATAGACATTCAGTACTTC
CASSFGPRGIDIQYF
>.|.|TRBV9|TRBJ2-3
TGTGCCAGCAGACCCCCTAGTACAGATACGCAGTATTTT
CASRPPSTDTQYF
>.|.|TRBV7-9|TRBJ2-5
TGTGCCAGCAGCTTATATAGAAAGAGAGAAGAGACCCAGTACTTC
CASSLYRKREETQYF
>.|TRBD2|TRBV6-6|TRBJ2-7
TGTGCCAGCAGTTACTCGGAACTAGCGGGAGGCGAGCAGTACTTC
CASSYSELAGGEQYF
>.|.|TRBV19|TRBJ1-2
TGTGCCAGTAGTGTGACCGGATTCGGCTACACCTTC
CASSVTGFGYTF
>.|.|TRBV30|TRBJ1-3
TGTGCCTGGAGTGTAGAGAAAACCCCCTCTGGAAACACCATATATTTT
CAWSVEKTPSGNTIYF
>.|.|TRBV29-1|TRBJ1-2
TGCAGCGTTGAAGCGAACAGGGCTACTAACTATGGCTACACCTTC
CSVEANRATNYGYTF
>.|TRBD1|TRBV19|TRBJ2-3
TGTGCCACCTCAAGGGACAGGTCGATGCCAGATACGCAGTATTTT
CATSRDRSMPDTQYF
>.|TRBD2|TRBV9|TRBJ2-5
TGTGCCAGCAGCGTAGGACTGGGAGGGCCGGAGACCCAGTACTTC
CASSVGLGGPETQYF
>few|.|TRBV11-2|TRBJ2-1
TGTGCCAGCAGCCTCCGAACTAGATTAGGAATTGGTGAGCAGTTCTTC
CASSLRTRLGIGEQFF
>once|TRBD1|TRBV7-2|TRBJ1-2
TGTGCCAGCAGCTACGGACAGGGGGCGTATGGCTACACCTTC
CASSYGQGAYGYTF
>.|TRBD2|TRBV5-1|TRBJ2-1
TGCGCCAGCAGAATCACTAGCGGGGGTACCTACAATGAGCAGTTCTTC
CASRITSGGTYNEQFF
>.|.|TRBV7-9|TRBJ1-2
TGTGCCAGCAGCCTGGGACCCTACTATGGCTACACCTTC
CASSLGPYYGYTF
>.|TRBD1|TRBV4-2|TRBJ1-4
TGTGCCAGCAGCCAAGAAGGCGACAGGGGAAAAGAAAAACTGTTTTTT
CASSQEGDRGKEKLFF
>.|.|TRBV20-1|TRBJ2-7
TGCAGTGCTGGGGGGACCTACGAGCAGTACTTC
CSAGGTYEQYF
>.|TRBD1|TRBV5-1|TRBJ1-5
TGCGCCAGCAGGCAGGGGGGTCAGGATCAGCCCCAGCATTTT
CASRQGGQDQPQHF
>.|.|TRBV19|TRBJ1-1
TGTGCCAGTAGTATCCCCCGGGGGCCAAATACGAACACTGAAGCTTTCTTT
CASSIPRGPNTNTEAFF
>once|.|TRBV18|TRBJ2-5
TGTGCCAGCTCACCACGGGGGAAAGAGACCCAGTACTTC
CASSPRGKETQYF
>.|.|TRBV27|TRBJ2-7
TGTGCCAGCAGTCCCTTCTGGTCTGCTGCATACGAGCAGTACTTC
CASSPFWSAAYEQYF
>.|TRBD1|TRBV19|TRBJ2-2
TGTGCCAGTAGGATTGACAGGGGTGGCACCGGGGAGCTGTTTTTT
CASRIDRGGTGELFF
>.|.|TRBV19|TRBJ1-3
TGTGCCAGTATATGGGGGAGCGGAAACACCATATATTTT
CASIWGSGNTIYF
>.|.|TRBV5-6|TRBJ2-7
TGTGCCAGCAGCCGGGTCGGGGCCCCGTTTTCCTACGAGCAGTACTTC
CASSRVGAPFSYEQYF
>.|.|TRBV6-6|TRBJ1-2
TGTGCCAGCAGTTACGGCAGGAACTATGGCTACACCTTC
CASSYGRNYGYTF
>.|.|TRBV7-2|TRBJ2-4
TGTGCCAGCAGCCCGGGAGGACAGGGAGGGTCGAAAAACATTCAGTACTTC
CASSPGGQGGSKNIQYF
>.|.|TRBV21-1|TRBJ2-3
TGTGCCAGCAGAAAAAGGGGTATCTACTCACTCACAGATACGCAGTATTTT
CASRKRGIYSLTDTQYF
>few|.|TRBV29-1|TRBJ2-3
TGCAGCGTTTTACCCTTCAGCACAGATACGCAGTATTTT
CSVLPFSTDTQYF
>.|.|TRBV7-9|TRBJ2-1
TGTGCCAGCAGCCCTACTAGTCCCCATGAGCAGTTCTTC
CASSPTSPHEQFF
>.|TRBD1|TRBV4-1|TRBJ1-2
TGCGCCAGCAGCCAAGATCGTAGAACAGGGGTCCGACATGGCTACACCTTC
CASSQDRRTGVRHGYTF
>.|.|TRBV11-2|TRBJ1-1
TGTGCCAGCAGCGACAGATTTCAGAACACTGAAGCTTTCTTT
CASSDRFQNTEAFF
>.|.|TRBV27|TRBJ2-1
TGTGCCAGCAGTTTAAGAGCGGGCAACTACAATGAGCAGTTCTTC
CASSLRAGNYNEQFF
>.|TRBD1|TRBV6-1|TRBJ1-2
TGTGCCAGCAGTTCGCCGGGACAGAGGATGATCGGCTACACCTTC
CASSSPGQRMIGYTF
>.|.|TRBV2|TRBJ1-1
TGTGCCAGCAGTGGCGAAAAGAACACTGAAGCTTTCTTT
CASSGEKNTEAFF